These T cell receptor beta chains were read from a single sample in a study of cytomegalovirus exposure and HLA in healthy donors. Clones were read by immunoSEQ multiplex PCR, and TCRdb kept only the in-frame ones, dropping some. Among 90,000 to 150,000 clones listed, approximately 80% were seen once. The sequencing input was PBMCs. The receptors shown here come from a man aged 40-49 years in good health and CMV-seropositive. Both conserved end residues are part of each CDR3. Each record gives: J gene, clone size, D gene, V gene, CDR3 protein, CDR3 DNA. A D gene is named only where the DNA matches it firmly. Clone size is shown for a subset of rows, as once, few, many or a class of expanded clone.

TRBJ2-3	NA	NA	TRBV5-1	CASSLKQGITDTQYF	TGCGCCAGCAGCTTGAAACAGGGAATCACAGATACGCAGTATTTT
TRBJ1-2	NA	NA	TRBV25-1	CASSEGRHYGYTF	TGTGCCAGCAGTGAGGGGCGACACTATGGCTACACCTTC
TRBJ1-1	NA	NA	TRBV21-1	CASSKLGITGERTEAFF	TGTGCCAGCAGCAAATTGGGAATAACAGGGGAACGCACTGAAGCTTTCTTT
TRBJ2-5	NA	NA	TRBV5-6	CASSPPGVRTGAQYF	TGTGCCAGCAGCCCACCGGGGGTGCGAACTGGGGCCCAGTACTTC
TRBJ1-3	once	TRBD1	TRBV6-6	CASNDRASGNTIYF	TGTGCCAGCAACGACAGGGCCTCTGGAAACACCATATATTTT
TRBJ2-2	NA	TRBD1	TRBV4-1	CASSTRDRGMFGELFF	TGCGCCAGCAGCACCCGGGACAGGGGGATGTTCGGGGAGCTGTTTTTT
TRBJ2-7	NA	TRBD1	TRBV4-1	CASSRLTGGDNSYEQYF	TGCGCCAGCAGCCGACTTACAGGGGGCGACAACTCCTACGAGCAGTACTTC
TRBJ2-2	NA	TRBD1	TRBV6-1	CASSDIGTGFDGELFF	TGTGCCAGCAGTGATATTGGGACAGGGTTTGACGGGGAGCTGTTTTTT
TRBJ2-7	NA	NA	TRBV27	CASSLSRRVLDEQYF	TGTGCCAGCAGTTTATCTCGCAGGGTACTGGACGAGCAGTACTTC
TRBJ2-3	NA	NA	TRBV5-1	CASSLGPSDTQYF	TGCGCCAGCAGTCTGGGCCCGAGCGATACGCAGTATTTT
TRBJ2-5	few	NA	TRBV7-3	CASSLPYGGPQYF	TGTGCCAGCAGCTTACCTTATGGGGGCCCCCAGTACTTC
TRBJ2-1	NA	TRBD1	TRBV6-5	CASSYSTGSYNEQFF	TGTGCCAGCAGTTACTCGACAGGGAGCTACAATGAGCAGTTCTTC
TRBJ1-3	NA	NA	TRBV15	CATSRDRRSSGNTIYF	TGTGCCACCAGCAGAGATCGTCGTAGCTCTGGAAACACCATATATTTT
TRBJ2-5	NA	NA	TRBV4-2	CASSQAAGLQETQYF	TGTGCCAGCAGCCAAGCGGCGGGACTTCAAGAGACCCAGTACTTC
TRBJ1-6	NA	NA	TRBV27	CASRQGTSPLHF	TGTGCCAGCAGGCAGGGAACTTCACCCCTCCACTTT
TRBJ2-5	NA	NA	TRBV10-1	CASFHETQYF	TGCGCCAGCTTCCATGAGACCCAGTACTTC
TRBJ2-4	once	TRBD2	TRBV2	CASSGSGGQVWNIQYF	TGTGCCAGCAGTGGCTCGGGAGGGCAGGTTTGGAACATTCAGTACTTC
TRBJ2-7	NA	TRBD2	TRBV7-9	CASSLTRRGGVRIYEQYF	TGTGCCAGCAGCCTCACCCGGCGGGGGGGGGTTAGGATCTACGAGCAGTACTTC
TRBJ2-1	NA	NA	TRBV7-2	CASSPDFFSYNEQFF	TGTGCCAGCAGCCCAGACTTCTTCTCCTACAATGAGCAGTTCTTC
TRBJ2-5	NA	TRBD1	TRBV14	CASSSTQGQQETQYF	TGTGCCAGCAGCTCCACTCAGGGACAGCAAGAGACCCAGTACTTC
TRBJ2-5	NA	NA	TRBV7-9	CASSFQGGETQYF	TGTGCCAGCAGCTTCCAGGGTGGAGAGACCCAGTACTTC
TRBJ2-7	once	NA	TRBV9	CASSVVLQNYEQYF	TGTGCCAGCAGCGTAGTTCTACAGAACTACGAGCAGTACTTC
TRBJ1-4	NA	TRBD1	TRBV19	CASSDPGGVFEKLFF	TGTGCCAGTAGTGACCCAGGGGGCGTATTTGAAAAACTGTTTTTT
TRBJ1-5	NA	NA	TRBV7-8	CASSPSGSQPQHF	TGTGCCAGCAGCCCCTCGGGGTCACAGCCCCAGCATTTT
TRBJ2-3	NA	NA	TRBV27	CASKEWAGWNTDTQYF	TGTGCCAGCAAGGAATGGGCGGGGTGGAACACAGATACGCAGTATTTT
TRBJ2-3	few	TRBD2	TRBV4-3	CASAPASGGAVDTQYF	TGCGCCAGCGCCCCGGCTAGCGGGGGGGCCGTGGATACGCAGTATTTT
TRBJ1-5	NA	NA	TRBV2	CASGGISNQPQHF	TGTGCCAGCGGGGGGATTAGCAATCAGCCCCAGCATTTT
TRBJ1-3	NA	NA	TRBV10-3	CAIESGVSGNTIYF	TGTGCCATCGAATCGGGTGTCTCTGGAAACACCATATATTTT
TRBJ2-3	NA	TRBD2	TRBV18	CASSPLWSSGLPDTQYF	TGTGCCAGCTCACCACTGTGGTCTAGCGGGCTACCAGATACGCAGTATTTT
TRBJ2-2	NA	NA	TRBV7-2	CASSHRLGTGTGELFF	TGTGCCAGCAGCCATCGTTTGGGGACTGGCACCGGGGAGCTGTTTTTT
TRBJ2-1	NA	TRBD2	TRBV6-4	CASSVGTSGGAYNEQFF	TGTGCCAGCAGTGTTGGGACTAGCGGGGGGGCGTACAATGAGCAGTTCTTC
TRBJ1-3	few	NA	TRBV6-1	CASVQSSGNTIYF	TGTGCCAGCGTACAGAGCTCTGGAAACACCATATATTTT
TRBJ2-7	once	NA	TRBV6-1	CASYPRQDSYEQYF	TGTGCCAGCTATCCCCGACAGGATTCCTACGAGCAGTACTTC
TRBJ1-5	few	TRBD1	TRBV4-1	CASSPRDQGGSNQPQHF	TGCGCCAGCAGCCCCAGGGACCAGGGGGGAAGCAATCAGCCCCAGCATTTT
TRBJ1-2	NA	TRBD1	TRBV7-9	CASSEGTGGEGYTF	TGTGCCAGCAGCGAGGGAACAGGGGGCGAGGGCTACACCTTC
TRBJ2-5	NA	NA	TRBV21-1	CASSSRDTRKGETQYF	TGTGCCAGCAGCAGCCGGGACACCCGGAAGGGAGAGACCCAGTACTTC
TRBJ2-7	NA	NA	TRBV10-3	CAISESSFSEQYF	TGTGCCATCAGTGAGTCGTCTTTCTCCGAGCAGTACTTC
TRBJ2-1	NA	NA	TRBV7-9	CASSPRVGGASYNEQFF	TGTGCCAGCAGCCCGCGGGTGGGGGGGGCTTCCTACAATGAGCAGTTCTTC
TRBJ2-7	NA	TRBD1	TRBV29-1	CSVVGTGLQHEQYF	TGCAGCGTTGTAGGGACAGGGCTCCAGCACGAGCAGTACTTC
TRBJ2-2	few	NA	TRBV13	CASSRSQTSTGELFF	TGTGCCAGCAGCCGGAGTCAAACCTCCACCGGGGAGCTGTTTTTT
TRBJ2-6	few	NA	TRBV10-3	CAISGQVAPGANVLTF	TGTGCCATCAGTGGACAGGTTGCTCCTGGGGCCAACGTCCTGACTTTC
TRBJ2-1	NA	NA	TRBV11-1	CASSSRVSPSYNEQFF	TGTGCCAGCAGCTCGCGGGTGTCTCCCTCCTACAATGAGCAGTTCTTC
TRBJ1-1	NA	NA	TRBV14	CASSQAVGERAFF	TGTGCCAGCAGCCAGGCGGTCGGGGAACGCGCTTTCTTT
TRBJ1-3	NA	TRBD1	TRBV7-9	CASSSQDRGSGNTIYF	TGTGCCAGCAGCTCACAGGACAGGGGCTCTGGAAACACCATATATTTT
TRBJ1-2	NA	NA	TRBV28	CASSLLGTQNYGYTF	TGTGCCAGCAGTTTATTGGGGACACAGAACTATGGCTACACCTTC
TRBJ1-6	NA	TRBD1	TRBV4-3	CASSQGVMQGANSPLHF	TGCGCCAGCAGCCAAGGGGTAATGCAGGGGGCAAATTCACCCCTCCACTTT
TRBJ1-2	NA	NA	TRBV7-9	CASSLDRDILSYTF	TGTGCCAGCAGCTTAGATCGGGACATCCTCAGCTACACCTTC
TRBJ1-6	NA	NA	TRBV6-1	CASFFQLTNSPLHF	TGTGCCAGCTTCTTCCAACTGACAAATTCACCCCTCCACTTT
TRBJ2-5	few	NA	TRBV14	CASSPWSRATETQYF	TGTGCCAGCAGCCCTTGGTCGCGGGCTACAGAGACCCAGTACTTC
TRBJ1-2	NA	NA	TRBV27	CASSLSGAGLSGYTF	TGTGCCAGCAGTTTATCAGGGGCCGGGCTGTCGGGCTACACCTTC
TRBJ2-7	NA	TRBD2	TRBV5-1	CASSEPGLAYEQYF	TGCGCCAGCAGCGAGCCGGGACTAGCTTACGAGCAGTACTTC
TRBJ2-7	NA	NA	TRBV5-1	CASSSYGDTTRSSYEQYF	TGCGCCAGCAGCTCGTACGGGGACACCACAAGGAGCTCCTACGAGCAGTACTTC
TRBJ2-3	once	NA	TRBV4-3	CASSQDSIAADTQYF	TGCGCCAGCAGCCAAGATTCTATTGCCGCAGATACGCAGTATTTT
TRBJ1-1	NA	NA	TRBV4-3	CASSQGGGLVEAFF	TGCGCCAGCAGCCAAGGCGGGGGGCTGGTTGAAGCTTTCTTT
TRBJ2-2	NA	TRBD1	TRBV29-1	CSVDRANTGELFF	TGCAGCGTCGACAGGGCGAACACCGGGGAGCTGTTTTTT